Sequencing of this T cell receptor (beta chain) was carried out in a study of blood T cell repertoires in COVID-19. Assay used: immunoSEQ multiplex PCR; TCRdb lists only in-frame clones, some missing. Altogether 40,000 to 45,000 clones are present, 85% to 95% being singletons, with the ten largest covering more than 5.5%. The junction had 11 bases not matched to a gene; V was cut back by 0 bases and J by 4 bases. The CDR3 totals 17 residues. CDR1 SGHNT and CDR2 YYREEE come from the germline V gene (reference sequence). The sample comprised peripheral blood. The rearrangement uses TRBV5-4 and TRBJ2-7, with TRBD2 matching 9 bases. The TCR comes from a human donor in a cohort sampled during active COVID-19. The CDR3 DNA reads TGTGCCAGCAGCTTGGGACTCGGGACAGCGGGAGGTTACGAGCAGTACTTC. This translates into CASSLGLGTAGGYEQYF. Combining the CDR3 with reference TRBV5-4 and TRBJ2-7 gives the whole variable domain ETGVTQSPTHLIKTRGQQVTLRCSSQSGHNTVSWYQQALGQGPQFIFQYYREEENGRGNFPPRFSGLQFPNYSSELNVNALELDDSALYLCASSLGLGTAGGYEQYFGPGTRLTVT.